This TCR beta chain was retrieved from a study of a mutant IDH1 vaccine in newly diagnosed glioma. Time point specified: baseline, week 1 (first vaccination visit). The treatment was: pre-vaccination baseline after standard-of-care therapy. Only in-frame clones appear in the TCRdb table, and some are missing; sequencing was by immunoSEQ multiplex PCR. The sample records about 68,000 clones, 79% being singletons. Germline V gives CDR1 MDHEN, CDR2 SYDVKM. J was trimmed by 5 bases and V by 6 bases; bases with no gene match: 3. The length of the CDR3 is 13 residues. V is TRBV28 and J is TRBJ2-3, with 9 bases identical to TRBD2. This clonotype was sampled from a middle-aged man with glioma. Specimen: PBMCs, collected from a glioma patient treated with radiotherapy, temozolomide or both. CDR3 protein: CASRPAGGDTQYF. In nucleotides, the CDR3 is TGTGCCAGCAGGCCAGCGGGGGGAGATACGCAGTATTTT.